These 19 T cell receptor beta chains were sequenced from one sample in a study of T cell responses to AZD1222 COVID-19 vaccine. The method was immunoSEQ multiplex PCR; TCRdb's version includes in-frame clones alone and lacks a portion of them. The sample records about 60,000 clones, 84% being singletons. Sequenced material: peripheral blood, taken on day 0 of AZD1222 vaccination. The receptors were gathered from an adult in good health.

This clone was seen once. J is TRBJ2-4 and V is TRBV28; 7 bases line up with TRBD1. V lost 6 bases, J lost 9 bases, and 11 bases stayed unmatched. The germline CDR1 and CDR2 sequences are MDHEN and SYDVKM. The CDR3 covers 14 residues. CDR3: CASSQRQGSGIQYF. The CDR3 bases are TGTGCCAGCAGCCAAAGACAGGGAAGTGGCATTCAGTACTTC. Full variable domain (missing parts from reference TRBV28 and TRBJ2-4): DVKVTQSSRYLVKRTGEKVFLECVQDMDHENMFWYRQDPGLGLRLIYFSYDVKMKEKGDIPEGYSVSREKKERFSLILESASTNQTSMYLCASSQRQGSGIQYFGAGTRLSVL.

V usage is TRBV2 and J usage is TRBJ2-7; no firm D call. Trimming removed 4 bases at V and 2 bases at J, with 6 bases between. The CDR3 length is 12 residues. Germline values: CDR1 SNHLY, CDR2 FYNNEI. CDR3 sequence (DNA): TGTGCCAGCAGTGTTGTCACCTACGAGCAGTACTTC. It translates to CASSVVTYEQYF.

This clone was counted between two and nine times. The CDR3 reads CASSFLNSNQPQHF. The CDR3 coding sequence is TGTGCCAGCAGCTTTCTAAATAGCAATCAGCCCCAGCATTTT. V and J are TRBV7-2 and TRBJ1-5, with D hard to call. Germline V gene data show CDR1 as SGHTA and CDR2 as FQGNSA. V was trimmed by 3 bases and J by 0 bases, leaving 6 bases between them. This CDR3 spans 14 amino acids.

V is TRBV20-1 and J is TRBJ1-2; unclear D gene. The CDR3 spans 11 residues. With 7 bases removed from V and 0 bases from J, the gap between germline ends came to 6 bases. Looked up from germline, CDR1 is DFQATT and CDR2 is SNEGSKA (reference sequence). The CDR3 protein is CSGRANYGYTF. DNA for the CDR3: TGCAGTGGGAGAGCTAACTATGGCTACACCTTC.

CDR3 sequence: CATSDPGGPGETQYF. The CDR3, as DNA: TGTGCCACCAGTGATCCGGGGGGGCCGGGAGAGACCCAGTACTTC. The rearrangement joins TRBV24-1 to TRBJ2-5; 8 bases match TRBD2. The germline gives CDR1 KGHDR, CDR2 SFDVKD. CDR3 length: 15 amino acids. V shed 3 bases and J 4 bases; nucleotides not matched to a gene: 6.

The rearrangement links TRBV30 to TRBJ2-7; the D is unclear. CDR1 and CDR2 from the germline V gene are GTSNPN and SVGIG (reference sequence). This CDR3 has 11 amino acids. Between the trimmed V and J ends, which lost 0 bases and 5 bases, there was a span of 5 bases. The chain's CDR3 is CAWSVTHEQYF. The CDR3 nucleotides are TGTGCCTGGAGTGTAACCCACGAGCAGTACTTC.

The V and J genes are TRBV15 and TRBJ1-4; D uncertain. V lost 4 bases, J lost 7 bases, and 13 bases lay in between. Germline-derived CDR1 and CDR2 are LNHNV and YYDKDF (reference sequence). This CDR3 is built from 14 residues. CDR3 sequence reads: CATSIDPEGEKLFF. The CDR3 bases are TGTGCCACCAGCATAGACCCGGAGGGTGAAAAACTGTTTTTT.

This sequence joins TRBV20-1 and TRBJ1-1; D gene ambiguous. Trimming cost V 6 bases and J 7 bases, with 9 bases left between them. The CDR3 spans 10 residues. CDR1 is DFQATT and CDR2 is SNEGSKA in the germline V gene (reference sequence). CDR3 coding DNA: TGCAGTGCATGGCGGATTGAAGCTTTCTTT. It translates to CSAWRIEAFF.

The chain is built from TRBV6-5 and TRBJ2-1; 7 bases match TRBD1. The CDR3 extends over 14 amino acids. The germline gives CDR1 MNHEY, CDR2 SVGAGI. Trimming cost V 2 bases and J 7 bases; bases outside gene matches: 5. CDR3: CASSYPVRGNEQFF. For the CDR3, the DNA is TGTGCCAGCAGTTACCCCGTCAGGGGGAATGAGCAGTTCTTC.

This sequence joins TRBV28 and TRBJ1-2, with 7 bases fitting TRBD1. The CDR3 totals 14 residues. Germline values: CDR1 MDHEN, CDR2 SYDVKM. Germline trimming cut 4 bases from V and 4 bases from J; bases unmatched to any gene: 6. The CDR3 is CASSSGQYSYGYTF. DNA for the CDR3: TGTGCCAGCAGTTCGGGACAGTACTCCTATGGCTACACCTTC.

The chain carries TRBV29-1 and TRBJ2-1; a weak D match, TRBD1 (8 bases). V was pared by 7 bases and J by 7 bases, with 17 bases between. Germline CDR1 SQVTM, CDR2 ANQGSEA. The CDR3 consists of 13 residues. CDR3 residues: CSADRGGTNEQFF. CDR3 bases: TGCAGCGCTGACAGGGGAGGGACGAATGAGCAGTTCTTC.

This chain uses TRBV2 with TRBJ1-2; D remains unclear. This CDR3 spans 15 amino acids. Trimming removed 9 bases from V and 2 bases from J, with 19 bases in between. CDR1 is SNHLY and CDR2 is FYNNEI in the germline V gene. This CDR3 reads CASHPSGGENYGYTF. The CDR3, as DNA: TGTGCCAGTCATCCTTCGGGCGGGGAAAACTATGGCTACACCTTC.

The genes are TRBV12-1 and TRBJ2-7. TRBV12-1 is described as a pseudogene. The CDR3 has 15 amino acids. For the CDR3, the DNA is TGTGCCAGCAGCTTGCTATCGCCGACGTTGTACGAGCAGTACTTC. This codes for CASSLLSPTLYEQYF.

The CDR3 nucleotides read TGTGCCAGCTCACCAGACGCCAACTATGGCTACACCTTC. Protein: CASSPDANYGYTF. The gene calls are TRBV18 and TRBJ1-2, with D unclear. CDR3 length: 13 amino acids. Germline values: CDR1 KGHSH, CDR2 LQKENI. Trimming removed 2 bases from V and 2 bases from J, with 6 bases in between.

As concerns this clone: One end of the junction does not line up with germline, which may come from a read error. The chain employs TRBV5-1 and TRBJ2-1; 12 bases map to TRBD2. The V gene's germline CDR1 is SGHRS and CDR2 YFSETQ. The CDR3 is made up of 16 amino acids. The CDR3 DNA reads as TGCGCCAGCAGTTTGGGGTGGACTAGCGGGGAAAATGAGCAGTTCTTC. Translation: CASSLGWTSGENEQFF.

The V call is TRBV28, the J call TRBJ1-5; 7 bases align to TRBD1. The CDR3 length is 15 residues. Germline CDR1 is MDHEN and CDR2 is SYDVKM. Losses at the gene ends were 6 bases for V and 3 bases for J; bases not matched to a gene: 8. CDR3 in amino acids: CASRNRGGINQPQHF. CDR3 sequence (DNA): TGTGCCAGCAGAAACAGGGGAGGAATCAATCAGCCCCAGCATTTT.

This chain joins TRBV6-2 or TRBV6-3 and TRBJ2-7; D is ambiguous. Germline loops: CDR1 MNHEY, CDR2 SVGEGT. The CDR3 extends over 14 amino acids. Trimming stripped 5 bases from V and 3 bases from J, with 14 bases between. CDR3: CASSGFRANYEQYF. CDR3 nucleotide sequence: TGTGCCAGCAGTGGGTTCCGGGCTAACTACGAGCAGTACTTC.

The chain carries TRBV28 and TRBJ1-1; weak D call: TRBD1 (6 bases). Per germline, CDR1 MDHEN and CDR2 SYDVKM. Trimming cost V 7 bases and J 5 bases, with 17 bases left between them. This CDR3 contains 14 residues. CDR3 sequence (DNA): TGTGCCAGCAACAGAGGGGGTTATGAAACTGAAGCTTTCTTT. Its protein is CASNRGGYETEAFF.

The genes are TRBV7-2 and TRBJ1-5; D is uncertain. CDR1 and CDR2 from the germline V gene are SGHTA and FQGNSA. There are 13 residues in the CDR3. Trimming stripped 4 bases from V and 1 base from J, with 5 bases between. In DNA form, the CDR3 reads TGTGCCAGCAGCTCGGGAAGCAATCAGCCCCAGCATTTT. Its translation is CASSSGSNQPQHF.